These 21 T cell receptor beta chains came from one sample sequenced in a study of blood T cell repertoires in COVID-19. Assay: immunoSEQ multiplex PCR; the TCRdb copy retains only in-frame clones and omits some. The repertoire holds about 18,000 clones, with more than 70% as singletons. The specimen sequenced was peripheral blood. These receptors all come from a man aged 40-50 years with active COVID-19.

This chain uses TRBV3-1 (or the pseudogene TRBV3-2) with TRBJ1-4; 7 bases fit TRBD1. The CDR3 loop spans 16 amino acids. The V gene end was trimmed by 1 base and the J gene end by 5 bases; junction bases not matched to a gene: 7. Germline-derived CDR1 and CDR2 are LGHDT and YNNKEL (reference sequence). The CDR3 sequence is CASSQVWRQGNEKLFF. Written as DNA, the CDR3 is TGTGCCAGCAGCCAAGTATGGCGACAGGGAAATGAAAAACTGTTTTTT.

The sample holds one count of this clone. The chain combines TRBV27 with TRBJ2-1, with 7 bases lining up with TRBD1. This CDR3 is built from 16 residues. CDR1 MNHEY and CDR2 SMNVEV come from the germline V gene (reference sequence). After removal of 4 bases from V and 5 bases from J, the junction contained 11 bases not matched to a gene. The CDR3 DNA reads as TGTGCCAGCAGTTCCAGCGACAGGGCCCTACACAATGAGCAGTTCTTC. Translated: CASSSSDRALHNEQFF.

The CDR3 sequence: CSASRDKGWYGYTF. CDR3 DNA: TGCAGTGCTAGTAGGGATAAGGGGTGGTATGGCTACACCTTC. The chain combines TRBV20-1 with TRBJ1-2, with D maybe TRBD1 (5 bases). Germline CDR1 is DFQATT and CDR2 is SNEGSKA (reference sequence). V was shortened by 3 bases and J by 5 bases, with 16 bases between the two germline ends. This CDR3 spans 14 amino acids.

The genes are TRBV7-9 and TRBJ2-7; D not certain. Deletions cut 3 bases from V and 2 bases from J, with 5 bases between. The CDR3 extends over 12 amino acids. Germline V CDR1 and CDR2: SEHNR, FQNEAQ (reference sequence). CDR3 nucleotides: TGTGCCAGCAGCTTTATAACCTACGAGCAGTACTTC. Its translation: CASSFITYEQYF.

V is TRBV6-2 or TRBV6-3 and J is TRBJ2-3, with 10 bases aligning to TRBD2. This CDR3 contains 17 residues. V was clipped by 5 bases and J by 5 bases; unmatched bases: 13. CDR1 MNHEY and CDR2 SVGEGT come from the germline V gene. The CDR3 sequence: CASSRSSGSEFVDTQYF. CDR3 nucleotide sequence: TGTGCCAGCAGTCGTTCTAGCGGGAGTGAGTTTGTAGATACGCAGTATTTT.

This CDR3 reads CASSLAQGLDTQYF. The DNA for the CDR3 is TGCGCCAGCAGCTTGGCCCAGGGGTTAGATACGCAGTATTTT. The genes are TRBV5-1 and TRBJ2-3; D perhaps matches TRBD1 (6 bases). The CDR3 length is 14 residues. Germline-derived CDR1 and CDR2 are SGHRS and YFSETQ. The ends were cut back, 0 bases at V and 5 bases at J, with 10 bases in the middle.

The CDR3: CASRGISSGGLAPYNEQFF. The CDR3, as DNA: TGTGCCAGCAGGGGCATTTCCTCCGGAGGACTAGCCCCCTACAATGAGCAGTTCTTC. This chain links TRBV27 with TRBJ2-1; 8 bases line up with TRBD2. CDR1 MNHEY and CDR2 SMNVEV come from the germline V gene (reference sequence). The CDR3 consists of 19 residues. V was clipped by 6 bases and J by 2 bases; unmatched bases: 18.

The CDR3 loop is CASSRQGASYEQYF. In DNA, the CDR3 is TGTGCCAGCAGTCGTCAGGGGGCCTCCTACGAGCAGTACTTC. The gene calls are TRBV6-5 and TRBJ2-7; 8 positions agree with TRBD1. The CDR3 totals 14 residues. Trimming at V came to 5 bases and at J to 0 bases, leaving 3 bases not matched to a gene. Germline values: CDR1 MNHEY, CDR2 SVGAGI.

The chain carries TRBV6-2 or TRBV6-3 and TRBJ2-5, with D uncertain. Trimming took off 2 bases at V and 6 bases at J, with 7 bases between the two ends. CDR3 length: 12 amino acids. The germline V gene has CDR1 MNHEY and CDR2 SVGEGT. Here the CDR3 reads CASSYPEKTQYF. CDR3 in DNA: TGTGCCAGCAGTTACCCGGAGAAGACCCAGTACTTC.

The chain uses TRBV6-2 or TRBV6-3 and TRBJ2-1; 7 nucleotides agree with TRBD2. The J segment lost 0 bases and the V segment lost 2 bases, leaving 13 bases of the junction unmatched. This CDR3 comprises 19 residues. Germline V gives CDR1 MNHEY, CDR2 SVGEGT. Written as DNA, the CDR3 is TGTGCCAGCAGTTACGGCCGACTAACCCGCGGGGGCTCCTACAATGAGCAGTTCTTC. Its translation: CASSYGRLTRGGSYNEQFF.

The chain joins TRBV7-2 to TRBJ2-3; 8 bases are a match to TRBD1. The ends lost 7 bases at V and 2 bases at J; junction bases unmatched: 8. The CDR3 runs to 15 residues. Germline-derived CDR1 and CDR2 are SGHTA and FQGNSA. CDR3 sequence (DNA): TGTGCCAGCATCCCACAGGGGGGCTACACAGATACGCAGTATTTT. Protein: CASIPQGGYTDTQYF.

V is TRBV4-1 and J is TRBJ2-4, with 9 positions matching TRBD2. CDR3 length equals 18 residues. Losses at the gene ends were 4 bases for V and 1 base for J; bases not matched to a gene: 11. Germline V lookup: CDR1 MGHRA, CDR2 YSYEKL. As DNA, the CDR3 is TGCGCCAGCAGCCCCCGCGGAATAGCGGGAGACGCCAAAAACATTCAGTACTTC. It yields the protein CASSPRGIAGDAKNIQYF.

Concerning this clone: The sample carries other DNA sequences with the same CDR3. The chain employs TRBV4-2 and TRBJ2-7; D perhaps matches TRBD2 (6 bases). The germline V gene has CDR1 LGHNA and CDR2 YNFKEQ. The V gene lost 0 bases and the J gene lost 2 bases, with 11 bases spanning the gap. CDR3 size: 15 residues. The DNA for the CDR3 is TGTGCCAGCAGCCAAGAAGGAGGGAGAGCCTACGAGCAGTACTTC. It translates to CASSQEGGRAYEQYF.

The chain carries TRBV25-1 and TRBJ1-2; 10 positions match TRBD1. Germline V gene sequence: CDR1 MGHDK, CDR2 SYGVNS. This CDR3 is 15 amino acids long. Unmatched junction bases numbered 8, after V lost 6 bases and J lost 4 bases. The CDR3 region is CASRRGTGATYGYTF. The CDR3 DNA is TGTGCCAGCAGGAGGGGGACAGGGGCGACCTATGGCTACACCTTC.

The CDR3 is CASSFLSGGTEAFF. The DNA of the CDR3 is TGTGCCAGCAGCTTTTTGTCCGGGGGGACTGAAGCTTTCTTT. This chain connects TRBV11-1 to TRBJ1-1, with D perhaps TRBD1 (5 bases). Trimming pared 3 bases from V and 5 bases from J, leaving 13 bases between. Germline V gene sequence: CDR1 SGHAT, CDR2 FQDESV (reference sequence). This CDR3 contains 14 residues. Full variable domain (remainder filled in from reference TRBV11-1 and TRBJ1-1): EAEVAQSPRYKITEKSQAVAFWCDPISGHATLYWYRQILGQGPELLVQFQDESVVDDSQLPKDRFSAERLKGVDSTLKIQPAELGDSAMYLCASSFLSGGTEAFFGQGTRLTVV.

This clone appeared a few times. This chain connects TRBV5-1 to TRBJ2-2; TRBD1 is a possible D gene (6 bases). Germline V CDR1 and CDR2: SGHRS, YFSETQ. V was pared by 4 bases and J by 8 bases, with 9 bases between. The CDR3 sequence is 12 residues long. The CDR3 coding sequence is TGCGCCAGCAGCGTGGGGGCTGGGGAGCTGTTTTTT. Protein sequence: CASSVGAGELFF.

This clone has just one count. The chain is built from TRBV7-8 and TRBJ1-2; D gene unclear. The V and J ends lost 3 bases and 3 bases respectively, with 5 bases between them. CDR1 and CDR2 (germline): SGHVS, FQNEAQ. CDR3 length: 12 amino acids. Written as DNA, the CDR3 is TGTGCCAGCAGCTTCGGGTACTATGGCTACACCTTC. Residues: CASSFGYYGYTF.

The J gene is TRBJ2-7, the V gene TRBV11-3; 7 bases align to TRBD2. There are 14 residues in the CDR3. V dropped 8 bases and J dropped 0; count of bases not matched to a gene: 7. From germline, CDR1 is SGHNT and CDR2 YENEEA. The CDR3 coding sequence is TGTGCCAGCTCTGGGGGGGGGAGCTCCTACGAGCAGTACTTC. Amino acids: CASSGGGSSYEQYF.

The rearrangement joins TRBV27 to TRBJ2-7; D is uncertain. The CDR3 spans 14 residues. Trimming pared 5 bases from V and 4 bases from J, leaving 15 bases between. Germline V lookup: CDR1 MNHEY, CDR2 SMNVEV (reference sequence). The CDR3 loop reads CASSTVGRVYEQYF. The CDR3 DNA reads TGTGCCAGCAGTACCGTCGGTCGGGTATACGAGCAGTACTTC.

The gene calls are TRBV2 and TRBJ2-7, with 7 bases that match TRBD2. The germline V gene encodes CDR1 SNHLY and CDR2 FYNNEI. V lost 7 bases and J lost 5; bases outside the gene matches: 11. The CDR3 covers 14 residues. CDR3 region: CASTLWGRVDEQYF. The CDR3 region has the DNA TGTGCCAGCACCTTGTGGGGGAGGGTTGACGAGCAGTACTTC.

This clone was seen just once. This chain connects TRBV12-3 or TRBV12-4 to TRBJ1-3, with 10 nucleotides matching TRBD1. This CDR3 is built from 12 residues. Trimming at V came to 5 bases and at J to 16 bases, leaving 8 bases not matched to a gene. The CDR3 reads CASSPDRGNRYF. As DNA, the CDR3 is TGTGCCAGCAGTCCGGACAGGGGGAATCGTTATTTT.